One sample yielded the 13 T cell receptor beta chains listed below, sequenced in a study of T cells in Graves' hyperthyroidism and ophthalmopathy. The TCR beta CDR3 regions underwent amplification using RNA transcripts as the source. The TCR CDR3 first-round RT-PCR relied on the HTBI primer set. TCRdb analysed the multiplex PCR reads with MiXCR anew, one entry per CDR3 protein. The sample includes around 600,000 distinct CDR3 sequences, approximately 15% seen only once; the top ten take around 7%. Sequenced input: blood. These TCRs come from a woman younger than 35 with Graves' ophthalmopathy.

This clonotype was recorded many times. The chain couples TRBV12-3 or TRBV12-4 to TRBJ2-7, with D perhaps TRBD2 (5 bases). Trimming took off 1 base at V and 5 bases at J, with 12 bases between the two ends. There are 14 residues in the CDR3. This CDR3 is CASSLVGSPHEQYF. CDR3 sequence (DNA): TGTGCCAGCAGTTTAGTAGGGAGCCCCCACGAGCAGTACTTC.

This clonotype came up many times. The gene calls are TRBV6-2 or TRBV6-3 and TRBJ1-2; TRBD1 is a possible D gene (6 bases). The V end lost 8 bases, the J end lost 7 bases, and 14 bases lay between the germline ends. This CDR3 contains 12 residues. The germline V gene has CDR1 MNHEY and CDR2 SVGEGT. In DNA form, the CDR3 reads TGTGCCAGCTGTCAACAGGGATTTGGCTACACCTTC. Protein: CASCQQGFGYTF.

A few counts support this clonotype. CDR3 amino acids: CASSSRGQDSPLHF. The CDR3 bases are TGTGCCAGCAGTTCCAGGGGGCAGGATTCACCCCTCCACTTT. This sequence joins TRBV28 and TRBJ1-6, with 8 positions matching TRBD1. V lost 4 bases to trimming and J lost 8 bases; unmatched junction nucleotides: 4. The CDR3 totals 14 residues. Germline V gene lookup returns CDR1 MDHEN and CDR2 SYDVKM.

The V and J genes are TRBV28 and TRBJ1-2; D uncertain. The V and J ends lost 8 bases and 4 bases respectively, with 47 bases between them. The CDR3 runs to 24 residues. CDR1 and CDR2 (germline): MDHEN, SYDVKM. CDR3 amino acids: CASSPTLGQLVTGERVRTLYGYTF. Written as DNA, the CDR3 is TGTGCCAGCTCACCCACCCTTGGTCAACTGGTCACTGGGGAAAGGGTGCGCACCCTCTATGGCTACACCTTC.

The genes are TRBV30 and TRBJ1-1, with 7 bases lining up with TRBD1. Losses at the gene ends were 8 bases for V and 1 base for J; bases not matched to a gene: 10. Germline V CDR1 and CDR2: GTSNPN, SVGIG (reference sequence). The CDR3 spans 14 residues. DNA for the CDR3: TGTGCCAAACGGGACAGCTGGGCGAACACTGAAGCTTTCTTT. As protein: CAKRDSWANTEAFF.

This clonotype occurred a few times. The V and J genes are TRBV6-1 and TRBJ2-3, with 7 positions matching TRBD2. The CDR3 spans 14 residues. CDR1 is MNHNS and CDR2 is SASEGT in the germline V gene. J was trimmed by 2 bases and V by 6 bases; bases with no gene match: 5. The CDR3 sequence is CASRSGTYTDTQYF. CDR3 sequence (DNA): TGTGCCAGCAGAAGCGGGACCTACACAGATACGCAGTATTTT.

This clonotype has more than one count but fewer than ten. The V gene is TRBV19, the J gene TRBJ1-6; the D is unclear. The length of the CDR3 is 14 residues. Germline CDR1 reads LNHDA; CDR2 reads SQIVND (reference sequence). V lost 3 bases and J lost 0, with 3 bases in between. The chain's CDR3 is CASSMGSYNSPLHF. The CDR3 DNA reads TGTGCCAGTAGTATGGGCTCCTATAATTCACCCCTCCACTTT.

The chain has TRBV5-1 and TRBJ2-6, with TRBD1 matching over 7 bases. J lost 0 bases, V lost 4 bases, and 1 base had no gene match. CDR3 length: 15 amino acids. Germline CDR1 is SGHRS and CDR2 is YFSETQ. The CDR3 spells CASSTGDSGANVLTF. In DNA form, the CDR3 reads TGCGCCAGCAGCACAGGGGACTCTGGGGCCAACGTCCTGACTTTC.

There are many counts of this clonotype. The chain joins TRBV18 to TRBJ2-2; TRBD2 aligns across 8 bases. The V and J ends lost 1 base and 0 bases, in that order; junction bases with no gene match: 1. This CDR3 spans 16 amino acids. Germline values: CDR1 KGHSH, CDR2 LQKENI. The CDR3 here is CASSPLAGTNTGELFF. CDR3 bases: TGTGCCAGCTCACCACTAGCGGGAACGAACACCGGGGAGCTGTTTTTT.

This clonotype occurred many times. This chain links TRBV6-1 with TRBJ1-2; D gene uncertain. The CDR3 runs to 12 residues. The V end lost 5 bases, the J end lost 10 bases, and 14 bases lay between the germline ends. Germline V gene lookup returns CDR1 MNHNS and CDR2 SASEGT. Here the CDR3 DNA reads TGTGCCAGCAGTTTTGGAGACAACGACTACACCTTC. It encodes CASSFGDNDYTF.

At least ten counts were recorded for this clonotype. The chain uses TRBV6-1 and TRBJ1-1; tentatively, D is TRBD1 (6 bases). Trimming took 4 bases from V and 0 from J, leaving 18 bases between them. The CDR3 totals 17 residues. Germline V gives CDR1 MNHNS, CDR2 SASEGT. In DNA, the CDR3 is TGTGCCAGCAGTGCCCCGGGACACACACTAATGAACACTGAAGCTTTCTTT. Amino acids: CASSAPGHTLMNTEAFF.

There are many counts of this clonotype. The junction departs from the called germline gene at one end, perhaps through a read error. The chain carries TRBV11-3 and TRBJ2-5; tentatively, D is TRBD2 (6 bases). CDR3 length: 15 amino acids. CDR1 is SGHNT, CDR2 YENEEA, per germline. The CDR3 DNA sequence: TGTGCCAGCAGCTCGCGAAGGGAGGTCCAAGAGACCCGGTACTTC. Residues: CASSSRREVQETRYF.

This clonotype turned up a few times. The chain has TRBV6-1 and TRBJ2-3; D gene ambiguous. The V and J ends lost 4 bases and 5 bases respectively, with 13 bases between them. The germline V gene encodes CDR1 MNHNS and CDR2 SASEGT. The CDR3 is 14 amino acids. The CDR3 here is CASSVGSSGDTQYF. The DNA for the CDR3 is TGTGCCAGCAGTGTTGGTAGCTCAGGAGATACGCAGTATTTT.